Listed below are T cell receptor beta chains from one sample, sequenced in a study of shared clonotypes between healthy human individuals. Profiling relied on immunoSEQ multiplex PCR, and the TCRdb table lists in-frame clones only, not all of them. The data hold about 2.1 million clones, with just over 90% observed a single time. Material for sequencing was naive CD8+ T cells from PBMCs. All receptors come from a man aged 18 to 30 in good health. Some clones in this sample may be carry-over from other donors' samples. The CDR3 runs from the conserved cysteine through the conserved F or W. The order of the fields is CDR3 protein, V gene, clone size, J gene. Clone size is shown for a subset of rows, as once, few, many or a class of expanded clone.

CASSSPANYGYTF	TRBV7-9	NA	TRBJ1-2
CASTLGAGRTEAFF	TRBV28	NA	TRBJ1-1
CASSSGTGSNYGYTF	TRBV11-2	NA	TRBJ1-2
CASSPDRGGDTEAFF	TRBV25-1	once	TRBJ1-1
CASSLALSSYEQYF	TRBV7-9	NA	TRBJ2-7
CASSLEPPYNEQFF	TRBV27	NA	TRBJ2-1
CATRDGTDTQYF	TRBV15	NA	TRBJ2-3
CASSQDGGQIFGGYTF	TRBV4-3	NA	TRBJ1-2
CATREGVTYNEQFF	TRBV19	NA	TRBJ2-1
CASSPGEYNEQFF	TRBV28	NA	TRBJ2-1
CASSGTSLPTYNEQFF	TRBV11-2	NA	TRBJ2-1
CALGGTEAFF	TRBV19	NA	TRBJ1-1
CASSPGGDPVWEQFF	TRBV7-6	once	TRBJ2-1
CASSSNRGVYNEQFF	TRBV6-5	NA	TRBJ2-1
CASSERDLTDTQYF	TRBV9	NA	TRBJ2-3
CASSPQRGVGPDTQYF	TRBV7-9	NA	TRBJ2-3
CASSVDPGGPGANVLTF	TRBV9	once	TRBJ2-6
CASSRQGTSYNEQFF	TRBV27	once	TRBJ2-1
CASSVGSSMNTEAFF	TRBV9	NA	TRBJ1-1
CASSLGLGAGGWSAGELFF	TRBV5-6	once	TRBJ2-2
CASSRFGGTDTQYF	TRBV9	NA	TRBJ2-3
CASSPVPENYGYTF	TRBV28	NA	TRBJ1-2
CSASGTRRAGELFF	TRBV29-1	NA	TRBJ2-2
CASSQPQGRYTF	TRBV4-1	NA	TRBJ1-2
CASSVEQGGYYEQYF	TRBV9	NA	TRBJ2-7
CASMGLPPEQYF	TRBV5-1	NA	TRBJ2-7
CASSSFRYEQYF	TRBV6-5	NA	TRBJ2-7
CASSLDGTNYNEQFF	TRBV27	NA	TRBJ2-1
CASSEFSGLHNEQFF	TRBV25-1	NA	TRBJ2-1
CASSTLLAGGPDPDTQYF	TRBV27	NA	TRBJ2-3
CASSQSGGPYGYTF	TRBV4-2	NA	TRBJ1-2
CAWSRGDNQPQHF	TRBV30	NA	TRBJ1-5
CASSTTSGPLFFEQFF	TRBV19	NA	TRBJ2-1
CASIPGKGDGANVLTF	TRBV19	NA	TRBJ2-6
CASSRGQGVYEQYF	TRBV4-1	NA	TRBJ2-7
CASSYGVGQGDGYTF	TRBV6-5	NA	TRBJ1-2
CASSSLLPGAYNEQFF	TRBV27	NA	TRBJ2-1
CASSLLSGTGELFF	TRBV7-9	NA	TRBJ2-2
CAWSQYRGRREKLFF	TRBV30	NA	TRBJ1-4
CASSLPRERYNEQFF	TRBV28	once	TRBJ2-1
CASSALGGLPYSYEQYF	TRBV7-8	once	TRBJ2-7
CAISERDGYTF	TRBV10-3	few	TRBJ1-2
CASSRTGLDFSGANVLTF	TRBV7-8	few	TRBJ2-6